What follows are 25 T cell receptor beta chains derived from one specimen sequenced in a study of CD8+ T cells in alopecia areata. Once RNA had been extracted, it was reverse transcribed into cDNA to act as the sequencing template. The table came from immunoSEQ multiplex PCR; TCRdb's copy has only in-frame clones and leaves some out. The sample yields about 280,000 clones, 55% to 75% seen once. Specified treatment: oral pan-JAK inhibitor, 5-10 mg twice daily. The sequencing used CD4+ T cells sorted from blood, collected at week 24, from a patient treated with tofacitinib. These receptors were taken from a human donor with alopecia areata.

This sequence joins TRBV2 and TRBJ2-5; TRBD1 agrees at 12 bases. The CDR3 spans 14 residues. From germline, CDR1 is SNHLY and CDR2 FYNNEI. The V gene end was trimmed by 6 bases and the J gene end by 4 bases; junction bases not matched to a gene: 3. The CDR3 is CASSGTGGTETQYF. Here the CDR3 DNA reads TGTGCCAGCAGCGGGACAGGGGGCACAGAGACCCAGTACTTC. The complete variable domain, with remaining parts taken from reference TRBV2 and TRBJ2-5, reads EPEVTQTPSHQVTQMGQEVILRCVPISNHLYFYWYRQILGQKVEFLVSFYNNEISEKSEIFDDQFSVERPDGSNFTLKIRSTKLEDSAMYFCASSGTGGTETQYFGPGTRLLVL.

The sample holds one count of this clone. Compared with germline, one end of the junction differs, possibly owing to a read error. This sample includes further DNA sequences coding for the same CDR3. This sequence joins TRBV29-1 and TRBJ1-4; possible D gene TRBD1, 5 bases. This CDR3 has 14 amino acids. Germline assignment: CDR1 SQVTM and CDR2 ANQGSEA. CDR3 sequence reads: CSVLPGGEREKLFF. For the CDR3, the DNA is TGTAGCGTGCTACCGGGAGGGGAGCGAGAAAAACTGTTTTTT.

The rearrangement joins TRBV6-5 to TRBJ2-7, with no clear D. V was cut by 4 bases and J by 2 bases, with 3 bases left in between. The CDR3 contains 11 residues. Per the germline V gene, CDR1 is MNHEY and CDR2 is SVGAGI. Here the CDR3 reads CASSSTYEQYF. The DNA for the CDR3 is TGTGCCAGCAGTTCCACCTACGAGCAGTACTTC.

The rearrangement uses TRBV5-1 and TRBJ2-7, with D perhaps being TRBD1 or TRBD2 (5 bases each). CDR1 and CDR2 (germline): SGHRS, YFSETQ. The CDR3 consists of 13 residues. V shed 4 bases and J shed 5 bases, with 13 bases lying between them. The CDR3 sequence is CASSEGTNDEQYF. In DNA, the CDR3 is TGCGCCAGCAGCGAAGGGACCAACGACGAGCAGTACTTC. Complete variable domain (other parts from reference TRBV5-1 and TRBJ2-7): KAGVTQTPRYLIKTRGQQVTLSCSPISGHRSVSWYQQTPGQGLQFLFEYFSETQRNKGNFPGRFSGRQFSNSRSEMNVSTLELGDSALYLCASSEGTNDEQYFGPGTRLTVT.

The V call is TRBV10-3, the J call TRBJ1-1, with unresolved D. Germline CDR1 is ENHRY and CDR2 is SYGVKD. Trimming removed 6 bases at V and 3 bases at J, with 11 bases between. This CDR3 is built from 13 residues. CDR3 loop: CAISGDAYTEAFF. CDR3 in DNA: TGTGCCATCAGCGGGGATGCGTACACTGAAGCTTTCTTT.

In this sample, this clone turned up a few times. This sequence joins TRBV7-9 and TRBJ1-4; TRBD1 might be the D (6 bases). Germline-derived CDR1 and CDR2 are SEHNR and FQNEAQ (reference sequence). The CDR3 has 13 residues. V dropped 3 bases and J dropped 8 bases, with 10 bases sitting between them. CDR3 DNA: TGTGCCAGCAGCTTCGCGGACAGAGAAAAACTGTTTTTT. Translation: CASSFADREKLFF.

This clone has more than one count but fewer than ten. The V and J genes are TRBV7-2 and TRBJ2-6; D call uncertain. With 3 bases removed from V and 14 bases from J, the gap between germline ends came to 14 bases. Per the germline V gene, CDR1 is SGHTA and CDR2 is FQGNSA. The CDR3 sequence is 13 residues long. The CDR3 DNA reads as TGTGCCAGCAGCTTGATGGCCCGGGCTCTCCTGACTTTC. Translating it yields CASSLMARALLTF.

The chain has TRBV2 and TRBJ1-5; no clear D gene. The V and J ends lost 3 bases and 7 bases respectively, with 10 bases between them. The CDR3 consists of 13 residues. Germline loops: CDR1 SNHLY, CDR2 FYNNEI. The CDR3 region has the DNA TGTGCCAGCAGTGAGGGCCGTTTCCAGCCCCAGCATTTT. Translation gives CASSEGRFQPQHF.

With respect to this clone: The same CDR3 arises from other DNA sequences in this sample as well. This sequence joins TRBV29-1 and TRBJ1-1; D unresolved. This CDR3 is 13 amino acids long. The V and J ends lost 1 base and 0 bases respectively, with 6 bases between them. CDR1 and CDR2 (germline): SQVTM, ANQGSEA. The CDR3 coding sequence is TGCAGCGTTGAAGGGCGGCTGAACACTGAAGCTTTCTTT. It is translated as CSVEGRLNTEAFF. Full variable domain (missing parts from reference TRBV29-1 and TRBJ1-1): SAVISQKPSRDICQRGTSLTIQCQVDSQVTMMFWYRQQPGQSLTLIATANQGSEATYESGFVIDKFPISRPNLTFSTLTVSNMSPEDSSIYLCSVEGRLNTEAFFGQGTRLTVV.

The chain uses TRBV29-1 and TRBJ2-6, with D uncertain. Germline V gene lookup returns CDR1 SQVTM and CDR2 ANQGSEA. The CDR3 consists of 13 residues. Trimming took 4 bases from V and 3 from J, leaving 7 bases between them. This CDR3 reads CSVVQLGANVLTF. Here the CDR3 DNA reads TGCAGCGTTGTCCAACTTGGGGCCAACGTCCTGACTTTC.

Concerning this clone: This CDR3 is also generated by other DNA sequences in the sample. This chain uses TRBV7-2 with TRBJ1-6; D not resolved. Deletions cut 2 bases from V and 0 bases from J, with 5 bases between. From germline, CDR1 is SGHTA and CDR2 FQGNSA. This CDR3 has 15 residues. CDR3 in DNA: TGTGCCAGCAGCTTACTCAGCTCCTATAATTCACCCCTCCACTTT. It specifies CASSLLSSYNSPLHF.

The chain carries TRBV25-1 and TRBJ2-7, with D maybe TRBD1 (6 bases). The germline CDR1 and CDR2 sequences are MGHDK and SYGVNS. This CDR3 has 16 amino acids. The V end lost 1 base, the J end lost 6 bases, and 19 bases lay between the germline ends. The CDR3: CASSELGHGKLGEQYF. For the CDR3, the DNA is TGTGCCAGCAGTGAATTGGGACACGGGAAGTTGGGCGAGCAGTACTTC.

The CDR3 DNA reads TGTGCCAGCTCACCACCCCAGGGTAACCAAGAGACCCAGTACTTC. It translates to CASSPPQGNQETQYF. The chain recombines TRBV18 with TRBJ2-5, with a weak D call TRBD1 (5 bases). This CDR3 is 15 amino acids long. V lost 0 bases, J lost 0 bases, and 8 bases lay in between. Germline V gene sequence: CDR1 KGHSH, CDR2 LQKENI.

The chain carries TRBV29-1 and TRBJ2-5; weak D call: TRBD2 (7 bases). From germline, CDR1 is SQVTM and CDR2 ANQGSEA. This CDR3 has 16 residues. The ends were cut back, 6 bases at V and 1 base at J, with 21 bases in the middle. The CDR3 region is CSVLPTRGGPQETQYF. The CDR3 coding sequence is TGCAGCGTCCTCCCGACGCGCGGGGGCCCCCAAGAGACCCAGTACTTC.

This clone was seen only a few times. V gene TRBV5-1 combines with J gene TRBJ2-1; TRBD2 aligns across 8 bases. After removal of 4 bases from V and 6 bases from J, the junction contained 6 bases not matched to a gene. The CDR3 totals 14 residues. CDR1 is SGHRS, CDR2 YFSETQ, per germline. In DNA form, the CDR3 reads TGCGCCAGCAGCCCCGGGACTAGTGGCAATGAGCAGTTCTTC. Its translation is CASSPGTSGNEQFF.

This chain uses TRBV10-3 with TRBJ2-2; 7 bases are a match to TRBD1. The CDR3 is 14 amino acids. With 10 bases clipped from V and 5 bases from J, the junction kept 10 bases outside the gene matches. Germline CDR1 reads ENHRY; CDR2 reads SYGVKD. CDR3 in DNA: TGTGCCACCGCCGACAGGGAGACTACCGGGGAGCTGTTTTTT. This translates into CATADRETTGELFF.

The chain employs TRBV6-6 and TRBJ1-1; D remains ambiguous. CDR1 is MNHNY and CDR2 is SVGAGI in the germline V gene (reference sequence). This CDR3 region has 13 residues. V gave up 6 bases and J gave up 5 bases, with 13 bases separating them. CDR3 sequence (DNA): TGTGCCAGCAGCCCTCGAGGAGTGACTGAAGCTTTCTTT. This translates into CASSPRGVTEAFF.

The V call is TRBV5-1, the J call TRBJ2-7; D possibly corresponds to TRBD1 (5 bases). The CDR3 loop spans 13 amino acids. Germline V gene data show CDR1 as SGHRS and CDR2 as YFSETQ. Trimming removed 4 bases at V and 5 bases at J, with 13 bases between. The chain's CDR3 is CASSDNLGDEQYF. DNA for the CDR3: TGCGCCAGCAGCGACAACCTAGGGGACGAGCAGTACTTC. Variable domain in full (rest from reference TRBV5-1 and TRBJ2-7): KAGVTQTPRYLIKTRGQQVTLSCSPISGHRSVSWYQQTPGQGLQFLFEYFSETQRNKGNFPGRFSGRQFSNSRSEMNVSTLELGDSALYLCASSDNLGDEQYFGPGTRLTVT.

The chain employs TRBV27 and TRBJ2-5; 7 positions agree with TRBD1. V dropped 6 bases and J dropped 5; count of bases not matched to a gene: 9. Germline values: CDR1 MNHEY, CDR2 SMNVEV (reference sequence). The CDR3 totals 14 residues. CDR3 in amino acids: CASSPTRGSETQYF. The CDR3, as DNA: TGTGCCAGCAGCCCCACCAGGGGGTCTGAGACCCAGTACTTC.

This clone was recorded only once. The chain has TRBV28 and TRBJ2-4; unclear D gene. V was clipped by 4 bases and J by 0 bases, with 10 bases between them. This CDR3 has 15 residues. Germline V gives CDR1 MDHEN, CDR2 SYDVKM. The DNA for the CDR3 is TGTGCCAGCAGTTCCATATCAGGAGCCAAAAACATTCAGTACTTC. Amino acid sequence: CASSSISGAKNIQYF.

The rearrangement links TRBV7-3 to TRBJ2-1; 9 positions agree with TRBD1. Germline trimming cut 2 bases from V and 6 bases from J; bases unmatched to any gene: 5. Germline CDR1 reads SGHTA; CDR2 reads FQGTGA. CDR3 length: 15 amino acids. CDR3 amino acids: CASSLWTGDVNEQFF. Here the CDR3 DNA reads TGTGCCAGCAGCTTATGGACAGGGGATGTCAATGAGCAGTTCTTC. Full variable domain (remainder filled in from reference TRBV7-3 and TRBJ2-1): GAGVSQTPSNKVTEKGKYVELRCDPISGHTALYWYRQSLGQGPEFLIYFQGTGAADDSGLPNDRFFAVRPEGSVSTLKIQRTERGDSAVYLCASSLWTGDVNEQFFGPGTRLTVL.

This clone was detected only a few times. DNA for the CDR3: TGTGCCAGCAGCCTAACAGGGCCCTATGGCTACACCTTC. Translating gives CASSLTGPYGYTF. The chain employs TRBV28 and TRBJ1-2; a weak D match, TRBD1 (6 bases). Germline CDR1 MDHEN, CDR2 SYDVKM. The CDR3 has 13 residues. The germline V and J ends were trimmed by 6 bases and 4 bases, with 12 bases remaining between them.

V and J are TRBV6-6 and TRBJ2-5; possible D gene TRBD2, 6 bases. V was clipped by 6 bases and J by 2 bases, with 16 bases between them. Germline-derived CDR1 and CDR2 are MNHNY and SVGAGI (reference sequence). There are 15 residues in the CDR3. For the CDR3, the DNA is TGTGCCAGCAGGAAGAACATAGCGGATCAAGAGACCCAGTACTTC. It specifies CASRKNIADQETQYF.

The chain recombines TRBV9 with TRBJ1-3; D is unclear. The germline V gene encodes CDR1 SGDLS and CDR2 YYNGEE. The CDR3 covers 14 residues. Trimming removed 4 bases at V and 4 bases at J, with 12 bases between. CDR3 loop: CASSLTTAGNTIYF. CDR3 DNA: TGTGCCAGCAGCCTGACCACGGCGGGAAACACCATATATTTT. Complete variable domain (other parts from reference TRBV9 and TRBJ1-3): DSGVTQTPKHLITATGQRVTLRCSPRSGDLSVYWYQQSLDQGLQFLIQYYNGEERAKGNILERFSAQQFPDLHSELNLSSLELGDSALYFCASSLTTAGNTIYFGEGSWLTVV.

The rearrangement joins TRBV30 to TRBJ1-6; D perhaps matches TRBD1 (6 bases). The CDR3 is 14 amino acids. The ends were cut back, 2 bases at V and 14 bases at J, with 19 bases in the middle. In germline, CDR1 is GTSNPN, CDR2 SVGIG (reference sequence). CDR3 residues: CAWSPGAANWALHF. Here the CDR3 DNA reads TGTGCCTGGAGTCCGGGGGCGGCTAATTGGGCCCTCCACTTT.